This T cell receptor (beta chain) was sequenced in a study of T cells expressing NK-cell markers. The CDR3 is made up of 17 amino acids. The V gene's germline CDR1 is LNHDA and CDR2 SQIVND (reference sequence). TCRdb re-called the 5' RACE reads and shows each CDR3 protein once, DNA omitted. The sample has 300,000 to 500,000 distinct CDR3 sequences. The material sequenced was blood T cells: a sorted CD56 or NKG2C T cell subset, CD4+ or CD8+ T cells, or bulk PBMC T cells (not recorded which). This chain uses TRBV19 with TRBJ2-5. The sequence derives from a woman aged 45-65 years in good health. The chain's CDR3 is CASSIEGWQDVQETQYF.